What follows are 3 T cell receptor beta chains derived from one specimen sequenced in a study of cytomegalovirus exposure and HLA in healthy donors. With 60 Vbeta and 13 Jbeta primers, the PCR was carried out. TCRdb's table, derived via immunoSEQ multiplex PCR, lists solely in-frame clones and lacks some. This table holds 220,000 or so clones, approximately 68% found once. The sequenced sample was PBMCs. The receptors shown here come from a young woman in good health and CMV-seronegative.

This rearrangement joins TRBV7-2 to TRBJ1-1; D unresolved. Germline values: CDR1 SGHTA, CDR2 FQGNSA. The CDR3 consists of 14 residues. The V and J ends lost 1 base and 4 bases respectively, with 10 bases between them. The CDR3 bases are TGTGCCAGCAGCTTAGTCGCTACAGCCACTGAAGCTTTCTTT. As protein: CASSLVATATEAFF. Looking up the rest from reference TRBV7-2 and TRBJ1-1 gives the full variable domain: GAGVSQSPSNKVTEKGKDVELRCDPISGHTALYWYRQSLGQGLEFLIYFQGNSAPDKSGLPSDRFSAERTGGSVSTLTIQRTQQEDSAVYLCASSLVATATEAFFGQGTRLTVV.

This chain joins TRBV7-3 and TRBJ1-2; 9 nucleotides match TRBD1. The V gene's germline CDR1 is SGHTA and CDR2 FQGTGA. This CDR3 region has 16 residues. With 4 bases clipped from V and 2 bases from J, the junction kept 8 bases outside the gene matches. The chain's CDR3 is CASSSNTGQGNYGYTF. DNA of the CDR3: TGTGCCAGCAGCTCTAATACGGGACAGGGAAACTATGGCTACACCTTC. Full variable domain (remainder filled in from reference TRBV7-3 and TRBJ1-2): GAGVSQTPSNKVTEKGKYVELRCDPISGHTALYWYRQSLGQGPEFLIYFQGTGAADDSGLPNDRFFAVRPEGSVSTLKIQRTERGDSAVYLCASSSNTGQGNYGYTFGSGTRLTVV.

The chain's CDR3 is CASSIGGWNTEAFF. The CDR3 DNA sequence: TGTGCCAGTAGTATTGGGGGCTGGAACACTGAAGCTTTCTTT. The chain carries TRBV19 and TRBJ1-1; D is perhaps TRBD1 (6 bases). This CDR3 comprises 14 residues. Trimming stripped 3 bases from V and 1 base from J, with 9 bases between. The germline V gene has CDR1 LNHDA and CDR2 SQIVND (reference sequence).